These 10 T cell receptor beta chains were all obtained from the same sample, sequenced in a study of cytomegalovirus exposure and HLA in healthy donors (TCRdb year 2017). The library was obtained by the immunoSEQ multiplex PCR assay. For the multiplex PCR, a mixture combining 60 forward primers for TCR Vbeta segments and 13 reverse primers for TCR Jbeta segments was used. TCRdb obtained this table from immuneACCESS and retained in-frame rearrangements with V and J assigned. These tables miss some clones; where compared with another copy, unresolved V genes account for less than half of the shortfall, and the remainder is unexplained. Counted in this sample were around 100,000 clones; approximately 81% of them appeared once. Under 5% of the sample is in the top ten clones. Sample: PBMCs. These receptors were obtained from a female donor in good health and CMV-seropositive.

The chain recombines TRBV30 with TRBJ2-1, with D possibly matching TRBD2 (6 bases). Trimming took 0 bases from V and 0 from J, leaving 9 bases between them. CDR1 and CDR2 from the germline V gene are GTSNPN and SVGIG (reference sequence). The CDR3 has 15 amino acids. The CDR3 protein is CAWSVGGVSYNEQFF. CDR3 coding DNA: TGTGCCTGGAGTGTAGGCGGGGTCTCCTACAATGAGCAGTTCTTC.

The V call is TRBV6-1, the J call TRBJ2-7; weak D call: TRBD2 (5 bases). V lost 7 bases and J lost 3, with 19 bases in between. The CDR3 extends over 15 amino acids. Germline V lookup: CDR1 MNHNS, CDR2 SASEGT. The CDR3 DNA reads TGTGCCAGCAACGAGGTTCGGGGTAATGGCTACGAGCAGTACTTC. It specifies CASNEVRGNGYEQYF.

The chain is built from TRBV14 and TRBJ2-1; 13 bases are a match to TRBD2. The junction had 10 bases not matched to a gene; V was cut back by 4 bases and J by 10 bases. The CDR3 extends over 16 amino acids. The germline gives CDR1 SGHDN, CDR2 FVKESK. The CDR3 DNA sequence: TGTGCCAGCAGCCGCCTACTAGCGGGAGGGCCGCGGGAGCAGTTCTTC. This sequence encodes CASSRLLAGGPREQFF.

Comments on this clone: At one end, the junction sequence differs from germline, possibly due to a read error. The chain combines TRBV30 with TRBJ2-2, with D tentatively TRBD2 (5 bases). Germline V gene lookup returns CDR1 GTSNPN and CDR2 SVGIG (reference sequence). CDR3 length: 13 residues. The CDR3 region has the DNA TGTGCCTGGAAGGCCAGTGTAACCGGGGAGCTGCTTTTT. Encoded protein: CAWKASVTGELLF.

This chain uses TRBV5-1 with TRBJ2-5; D is uncertain. Deletions cut 3 bases from V and 5 bases from J, with 11 bases between. This CDR3 is 13 amino acids long. Germline CDR1 SGHRS, CDR2 YFSETQ. CDR3 DNA: TGCGCCAGCAGCTATGGCAGGATGGAGACCCAGTACTTC. Encoded protein: CASSYGRMETQYF.

This chain uses TRBV6-1 with TRBJ1-2; TRBD1 matches 8 bases. With V trimmed by 5 bases and J by 8 bases, 13 bases remained unmatched. The CDR3 runs to 15 residues. Germline values: CDR1 MNHNS, CDR2 SASEGT. This chain's CDR3 is CASSIGQGAGGGYTF. CDR3 sequence (DNA): TGTGCCAGCAGTATAGGACAGGGCGCAGGGGGGGGCTACACCTTC.

The genes are TRBV9 and TRBJ1-1; possible D gene TRBD1, 6 bases. CDR3 size: 14 residues. Germline V lookup: CDR1 SGDLS, CDR2 YYNGEE. V shed 4 bases and J shed 5 bases, with 15 bases lying between them. The CDR3 loop reads CASSPRGGRTEAFF. Here the CDR3 DNA reads TGTGCCAGCAGCCCGAGGGGGGGTCGGACTGAAGCTTTCTTT.

The chain has TRBV14 and TRBJ1-1; 8 nucleotides line up with TRBD1. Germline values: CDR1 SGHDN, CDR2 FVKESK. J was trimmed by 1 base and V by 2 bases; bases with no gene match: 6. The CDR3 runs to 16 residues. In DNA, the CDR3 is TGTGCCAGCAGCCAATTCGGGCAGGGGGCGAACACTGAAGCTTTCTTT. Translation: CASSQFGQGANTEAFF.

The chain uses TRBV15 and TRBJ1-2; 9 nucleotides line up with TRBD1. This CDR3 contains 14 residues. V was pared by 1 base and J by 7 bases, with 4 bases of the junction left unmatched. Germline lookup yields CDR1 LNHNV and CDR2 YYDKDF (reference sequence). CDR3 coding DNA: TGTGCCACCAGCAGAGGGGACAGGGAGGCTGGCTACACCTTC. This gives the protein CATSRGDREAGYTF.

For the CDR3, the DNA is TGTGCCAGCAGTTGGGGACAGGGGGCCACCTACGAGCAGTACTTC. The encoded protein is CASSWGQGATYEQYF. The chain carries TRBV27 and TRBJ2-7; 12 bases are shared with TRBD1. From germline, CDR1 is MNHEY and CDR2 SMNVEV (reference sequence). CDR3 length: 15 residues. J gave up 2 bases and V 4 bases, and 3 bases lay outside the gene matches.